This T cell receptor beta chain derives from a study of cytomegalovirus exposure and HLA in healthy donors. This clone showed up just a few times. What it binds is not known. The PCR had 60 Vbeta and 13 Jbeta primers. This table comes from immunoSEQ multiplex PCR, and its TCRdb copy is limited to in-frame clones, with some not included. Here the sample spans just over 150,000 clones, about 86% being singletons. The CDR3 loop spans 13 amino acids. Germline V gene data show CDR1 as MNHNS and CDR2 as SASEGT. Trimming took 5 bases from V and 7 from J; bases not matched to a gene: 7. Study-wide results and caveats: Among TCR sequences, most were rare, though some public TCRs appeared in many donors.

The chain carries TRBV6-1 and TRBJ2-7; 8 nucleotides match TRBD1. The TCR originated in a young woman in good health and CMV-seronegative. Sequences were obtained from PBMCs. CDR3 region: CASSKDRAREQYF. The CDR3, as DNA: TGTGCCAGCAGTAAGGACAGGGCCCGGGAGCAGTACTTC.